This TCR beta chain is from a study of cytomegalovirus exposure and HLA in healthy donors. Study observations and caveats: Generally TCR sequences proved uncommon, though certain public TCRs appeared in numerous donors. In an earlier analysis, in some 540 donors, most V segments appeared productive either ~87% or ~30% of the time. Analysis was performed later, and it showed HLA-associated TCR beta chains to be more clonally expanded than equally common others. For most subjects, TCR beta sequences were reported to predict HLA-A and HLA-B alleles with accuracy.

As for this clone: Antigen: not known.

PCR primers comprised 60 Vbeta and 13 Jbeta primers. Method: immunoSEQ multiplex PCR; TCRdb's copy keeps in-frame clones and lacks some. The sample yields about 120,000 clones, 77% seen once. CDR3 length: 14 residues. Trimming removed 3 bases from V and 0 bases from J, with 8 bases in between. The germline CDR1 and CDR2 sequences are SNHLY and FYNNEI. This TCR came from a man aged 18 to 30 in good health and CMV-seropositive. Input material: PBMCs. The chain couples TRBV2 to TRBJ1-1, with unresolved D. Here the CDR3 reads CASSDGSLNTEAFF. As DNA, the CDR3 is TGTGCCAGCAGTGACGGGAGTTTGAACACTGAAGCTTTCTTT.